This TCR beta chain was identified during a study of shared clonotypes between healthy human individuals. The authors' processing: For the immunoSEQ data, sequences were junction-only without quality scores, so filtering differed. The data were produced by immunoSEQ multiplex PCR, yet TCRdb's version contains in-frame clones alone and is incomplete. The V and J calls and clone size are taken from that table; D and trimming were inferred from the DNA. The sample records about a million clones, 75% being singletons. Caucasian adults residing in Nashville, Tennessee made up all the donors. Trimming removed 4 bases from V and 0 bases from J, with 8 bases in between. The CDR3 totals 15 residues. CDR1 SGHNT and CDR2 YYREEE come from the germline V gene (reference sequence). This clone was counted a few times.

Sequencing input: memory CD4+ T cells sorted from blood. Regarding subset: CD45RA-negative fraction. The chain couples TRBV5-4 to TRBJ2-6, with D possibly being TRBD2 (6 bases). The sequence derives from a man aged 18-30 years in good health. CDR3: CASSGGTSGANVLTF. In DNA, the CDR3 is TGTGCCAGCAGCGGCGGGACCTCTGGGGCCAACGTCCTGACTTTC. Full variable domain (outside the CDR3, taken from reference TRBV5-4 and TRBJ2-6): ETGVTQSPTHLIKTRGQQVTLRCSSQSGHNTVSWYQQALGQGPQFIFQYYREEENGRGNFPPRFSGLQFPNYSSELNVNALELDDSALYLCASSGGTSGANVLTFGAGSRLTVL.